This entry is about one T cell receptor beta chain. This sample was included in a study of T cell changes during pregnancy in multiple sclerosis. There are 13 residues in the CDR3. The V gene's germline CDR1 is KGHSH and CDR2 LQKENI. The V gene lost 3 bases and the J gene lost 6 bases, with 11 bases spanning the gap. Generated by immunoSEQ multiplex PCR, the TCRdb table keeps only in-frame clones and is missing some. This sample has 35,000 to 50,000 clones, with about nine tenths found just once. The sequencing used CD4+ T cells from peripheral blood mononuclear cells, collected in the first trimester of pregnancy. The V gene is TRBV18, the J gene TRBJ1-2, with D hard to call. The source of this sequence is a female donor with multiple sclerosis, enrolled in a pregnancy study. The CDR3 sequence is CASSPKILNGYTF. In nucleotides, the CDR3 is TGTGCCAGCTCACCGAAGATCCTAAATGGCTACACCTTC.